The 17 T cell receptor beta chains reported below all come from one sample, sequenced in a study of blood T cell repertoires in COVID-19. The data were produced by immunoSEQ multiplex PCR, yet TCRdb's version contains in-frame clones alone and is incomplete. Of about 140,000 clones in the sample, over 80% are singletons; the top ten hold about 11%. The material sequenced was peripheral blood. The receptors were gathered from a woman of 80 years or more with acute or convalescent COVID-19.

The chain links TRBV7-2 to TRBJ2-7, with a tentative D call TRBD1 (6 bases). V was cut by 3 bases and J by 4 bases, with 13 bases left in between. CDR3 length equals 14 residues. Per the germline V gene, CDR1 is SGHTA and CDR2 is FQGNSA. The DNA for the CDR3 is TGTGCCAGCAGCTTCACCGGGACAAATTACGAGCAGTACTTC. Translation gives CASSFTGTNYEQYF.

The rearrangement links TRBV11-2 to TRBJ1-1, with 7 bases lining up with TRBD1. V shed 5 bases and J 2 bases; nucleotides not matched to a gene: 5. The CDR3 has 14 amino acids. The germline V gene encodes CDR1 SGHAT and CDR2 FQNNGV. The CDR3 bases are TGTGCCAGCAGCACCTACAGGGGAAACACTGAAGCTTTCTTT. It yields the protein CASSTYRGNTEAFF. Complete variable domain (other parts from reference TRBV11-2 and TRBJ1-1): EAGVAQSPRYKIIEKRQSVAFWCNPISGHATLYWYQQILGQGPKLLIQFQNNGVVDDSQLPKDRFSAERLKGVDSTLKIQPAKLEDSAVYLCASSTYRGNTEAFFGQGTRLTVV.

This chain connects TRBV19 to TRBJ1-2, with 8 bases lining up with TRBD1. The junction had 19 bases not matched to a gene; V was cut back by 8 bases and J by 5 bases. The germline V gene has CDR1 LNHDA and CDR2 SQIVND (reference sequence). This CDR3 has 17 residues. CDR3 coding DNA: TGTGCCAGTTCGGACACACAGAGAACAGGGGGTCATTATGGCTACACCTTC. Translation gives CASSDTQRTGGHYGYTF. Full variable domain (missing parts from reference TRBV19 and TRBJ1-2): DGGITQSPKYLFRKEGQNVTLSCEQNLNHDAMYWYRQDPGQGLRLIYYSQIVNDFQKGDIAEGYSVSREKKESFPLTVTSAQKNPTAFYLCASSDTQRTGGHYGYTFGSGTRLTVV.

The rearrangement joins TRBV30 to TRBJ2-7; D gene unclear. CDR1 and CDR2 (germline): GTSNPN, SVGIG (reference sequence). With 0 bases removed from V and 5 bases from J, the gap between germline ends came to 11 bases. The CDR3 covers 13 residues. The CDR3: CAWSVGLLNEQYF. For the CDR3, the DNA is TGTGCCTGGAGTGTTGGTCTACTTAACGAGCAGTACTTC.

The chain joins TRBV18 to TRBJ1-2; maybe TRBD1 (6 bases). The V gene's germline CDR1 is KGHSH and CDR2 LQKENI. The CDR3 is made up of 13 amino acids. Trimming cost V 5 bases and J 4 bases, with 11 bases left between them. CDR3 bases: TGTGCCAGCTCAGCAGGGGTCTTCTATGGCTACACCTTC. Protein product: CASSAGVFYGYTF.

The chain recombines TRBV5-1 with TRBJ2-3; TRBD2 agrees at 9 bases. After removal of 3 bases from V and 7 bases from J, the junction contained 6 bases not matched to a gene. This CDR3 is 14 amino acids long. Per the germline V gene, CDR1 is SGHRS and CDR2 is YFSETQ. The CDR3 nucleotides read TGCGCCAGCAGCTGGCTAGCGGGGACGAATACGCAGTATTTT. Translating it yields CASSWLAGTNTQYF. Complete variable domain (other parts from reference TRBV5-1 and TRBJ2-3): KAGVTQTPRYLIKTRGQQVTLSCSPISGHRSVSWYQQTPGQGLQFLFEYFSETQRNKGNFPGRFSGRQFSNSRSEMNVSTLELGDSALYLCASSWLAGTNTQYFGPGTRLTVL.

Written as DNA, the CDR3 is TGTGCCAGCTCTTTGGGACTAGCGGGGTACAATGAGCAGTTCTTC. Translation: CASSLGLAGYNEQFF. J is TRBJ2-1 and V is TRBV18; 13 nucleotides match TRBD2. This CDR3 spans 15 amino acids. Germline CDR1 reads KGHSH; CDR2 reads LQKENI. J lost 4 bases, V lost 6 bases, and 3 bases had no gene match.

For the CDR3, the DNA is TGTGCCGCTGACCAGGAATCGAACACTGAAGCTTTCTTT. Translation gives CAADQESNTEAFF. The rearrangement joins TRBV30 to TRBJ1-1; no reliable D call. The ends were cut back, 8 bases at V and 1 base at J, with 14 bases in the middle. The CDR3 length is 13 residues. The germline gives CDR1 GTSNPN, CDR2 SVGIG (reference sequence).

This clone showed up just once. V gene TRBV19 combines with J gene TRBJ2-1, with TRBD1 matching over 8 bases. The CDR3 runs to 16 residues. CDR1 is LNHDA and CDR2 is SQIVND in the germline V gene (reference sequence). After removal of 5 bases from V and 0 bases from J, the junction contained 6 bases not matched to a gene. The CDR3 spells CASSGLTGGSYNEQFF. CDR3 bases: TGTGCCAGTAGTGGTCTCACAGGGGGCTCCTACAATGAGCAGTTCTTC.

The V call is TRBV29-1, the J call TRBJ2-7; 9 nucleotides line up with TRBD1. The trim removed 6 bases at V and 3 bases at J, leaving 3 bases unmatched. The length of the CDR3 is 12 residues. CDR1 is SQVTM, CDR2 ANQGSEA, per germline. The CDR3 protein is CSVGDRVYEQYF. The CDR3, as DNA: TGCAGCGTGGGGGACAGGGTCTACGAGCAGTACTTC.

The chain has TRBV19 and TRBJ1-2, with 9 bases matching TRBD1. CDR1 and CDR2 (germline): LNHDA, SQIVND (reference sequence). The CDR3 is made up of 14 amino acids. Unmatched junction bases numbered 8, after V lost 3 bases and J lost 9 bases. CDR3 DNA sequence: TGTGCCAGTAGTATCGACGACAGGGGGGGAAGCTACACCTTC. This encodes CASSIDDRGGSYTF. The variable domain in full, with the rest retrieved from reference TRBV19 and TRBJ1-2, is DGGITQSPKYLFRKEGQNVTLSCEQNLNHDAMYWYRQDPGQGLRLIYYSQIVNDFQKGDIAEGYSVSREKKESFPLTVTSAQKNPTAFYLCASSIDDRGGSYTFGSGTRLTVV.

This clone has at least ten counts. The chain joins TRBV29-1 to TRBJ1-2, with D possibly being TRBD1 (5 bases). CDR3 length: 15 residues. Germline V lookup: CDR1 SQVTM, CDR2 ANQGSEA. V was trimmed by 2 bases and J by 4 bases, leaving 17 bases between them. The CDR3 bases are TGCAGCGTTGAATCCCGGGGGGGAAGAGTCTATGGCTACACCTTC. The encoded protein is CSVESRGGRVYGYTF.

This chain connects TRBV5-4 to TRBJ1-1, with 7 bases identical to TRBD1. Trimming took 0 bases from V and 1 from J; bases not matched to a gene: 0. CDR3 length equals 14 residues. From germline, CDR1 is SGHNT and CDR2 YYREEE (reference sequence). CDR3 loop: CASSLAGGNTEAFF. In DNA, the CDR3 is TGTGCCAGCAGCTTGGCAGGGGGGAACACTGAAGCTTTCTTT.

The chain is built from TRBV6-5 and TRBJ1-2, with 8 bases fitting TRBD1. The germline CDR1 and CDR2 sequences are MNHEY and SVGAGI. With 4 bases clipped from V and 8 bases from J, the junction kept 3 bases outside the gene matches. The CDR3 has 12 amino acids. CDR3 sequence reads: CASSSTGGGYTF. As DNA, the CDR3 is TGTGCCAGCAGTTCTACAGGGGGAGGCTACACCTTC.

This clone was counted between two and nine times. The CDR3 coding sequence is TGTGCCAGCAGTGAAACCCCCGTGGACAGCTATGGCTACACCTTC. Protein product: CASSETPVDSYGYTF. The gene calls are TRBV2 and TRBJ1-2, with D maybe TRBD1 (6 bases). The CDR3 is made up of 15 amino acids. Germline V gene lookup returns CDR1 SNHLY and CDR2 FYNNEI. V lost 2 bases and J 4 bases, leaving 14 bases between the germline ends. The entire variable domain, with the rest obtained from reference TRBV2 and TRBJ1-2, is as follows: EPEVTQTPSHQVTQMGQEVILRCVPISNHLYFYWYRQILGQKVEFLVSFYNNEISEKSEIFDDQFSVERPDGSNFTLKIRSTKLEDSAMYFCASSETPVDSYGYTFGSGTRLTVV.

V gene TRBV18 combines with J gene TRBJ2-5, with D perhaps TRBD2 (6 bases). V was cut by 3 bases and J by 5 bases, with 16 bases left in between. The CDR3 loop spans 15 amino acids. Germline V CDR1 and CDR2: KGHSH, LQKENI. For the CDR3, the DNA is TGTGCCAGCTCACCGTCTGGAGGGCAAGGGGAGACCCAGTACTTC. It codes for CASSPSGGQGETQYF.

The genes are TRBV3-1 (or the pseudogene TRBV3-2) and TRBJ2-7; 9 nucleotides match TRBD1. With V trimmed by 8 bases and J by 3 bases, 5 bases remained unmatched. The CDR3 has 13 residues. CDR1 is LGHDT and CDR2 is YNNKEL in the germline V gene (reference sequence). The CDR3 DNA follows: TGTGCCAGCCGACCGGGACAGGGCTACGAGCAGTACTTC. Residues: CASRPGQGYEQYF.